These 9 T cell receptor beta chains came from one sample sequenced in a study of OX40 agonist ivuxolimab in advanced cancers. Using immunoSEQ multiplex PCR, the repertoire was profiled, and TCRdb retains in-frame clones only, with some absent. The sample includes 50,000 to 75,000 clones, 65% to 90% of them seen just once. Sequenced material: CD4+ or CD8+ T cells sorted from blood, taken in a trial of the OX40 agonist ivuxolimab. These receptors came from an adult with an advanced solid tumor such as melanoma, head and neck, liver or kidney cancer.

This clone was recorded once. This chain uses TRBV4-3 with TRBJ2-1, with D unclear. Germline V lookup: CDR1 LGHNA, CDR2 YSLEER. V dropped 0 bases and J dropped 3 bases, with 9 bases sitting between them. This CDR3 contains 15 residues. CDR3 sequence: CASSQEAAYYNEQFF. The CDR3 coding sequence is TGCGCCAGCAGCCAAGAGGCAGCATACTACAATGAGCAGTTCTTC.

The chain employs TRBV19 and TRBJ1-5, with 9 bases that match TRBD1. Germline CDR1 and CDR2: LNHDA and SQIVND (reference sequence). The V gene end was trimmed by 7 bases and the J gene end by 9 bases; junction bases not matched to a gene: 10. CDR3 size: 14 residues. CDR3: CASTPGTGPLPQHF. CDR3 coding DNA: TGTGCCAGTACCCCGGGGACAGGGCCTCTGCCCCAGCATTTT.

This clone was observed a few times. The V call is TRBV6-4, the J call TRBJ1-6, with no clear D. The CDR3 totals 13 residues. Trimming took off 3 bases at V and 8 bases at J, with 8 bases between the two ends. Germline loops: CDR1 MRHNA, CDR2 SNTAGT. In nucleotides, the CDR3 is TGTGCCAGCAGTGAGGCCTGGGATTCACCCCTCCACTTT. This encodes CASSEAWDSPLHF.

CDR3 bases: TGTGCCAGTAGACTAGCATCCTACAATGAGCAGTTCTTC. Its translation: CASRLASYNEQFF. The V call is TRBV19, the J call TRBJ2-1, with D maybe TRBD2 (6 bases). V was trimmed by 6 bases and J by 1 base, leaving 7 bases between them. CDR3 length: 13 amino acids. Germline V gives CDR1 LNHDA, CDR2 SQIVND (reference sequence). Combining the CDR3 with reference TRBV19 and TRBJ2-1 gives the whole variable domain DGGITQSPKYLFRKEGQNVTLSCEQNLNHDAMYWYRQDPGQGLRLIYYSQIVNDFQKGDIAEGYSVSREKKESFPLTVTSAQKNPTAFYLCASRLASYNEQFFGPGTRLTVL.

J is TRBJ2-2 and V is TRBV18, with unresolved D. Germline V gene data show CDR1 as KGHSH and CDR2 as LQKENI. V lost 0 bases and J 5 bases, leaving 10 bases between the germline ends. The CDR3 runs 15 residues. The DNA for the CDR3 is TGTGCCAGCTCACCACCAAGGACGGCTACCGGGGAGCTGTTTTTT. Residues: CASSPPRTATGELFF.

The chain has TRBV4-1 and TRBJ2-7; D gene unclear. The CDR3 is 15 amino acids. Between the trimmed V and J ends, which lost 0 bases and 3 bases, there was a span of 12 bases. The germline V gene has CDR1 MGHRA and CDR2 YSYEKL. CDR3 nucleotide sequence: TGCGCCAGCAGCCAAGATGCTATTCTCGTCTACGAGCAGTACTTC. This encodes CASSQDAILVYEQYF.

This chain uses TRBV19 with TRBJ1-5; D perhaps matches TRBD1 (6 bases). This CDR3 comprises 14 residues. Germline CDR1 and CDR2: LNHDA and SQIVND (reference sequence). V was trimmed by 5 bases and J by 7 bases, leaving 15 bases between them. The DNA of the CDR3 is TGTGCCAGTAGTCCGGACAGATTAGCCCAGCCCCAGCATTTT. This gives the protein CASSPDRLAQPQHF.

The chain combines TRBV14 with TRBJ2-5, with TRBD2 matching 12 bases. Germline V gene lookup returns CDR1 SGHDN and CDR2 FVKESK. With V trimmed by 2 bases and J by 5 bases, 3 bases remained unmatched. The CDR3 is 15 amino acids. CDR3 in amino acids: CASSQRLAGVETQYF. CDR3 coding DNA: TGTGCCAGCAGCCAAAGACTAGCGGGGGTTGAGACCCAGTACTTC.

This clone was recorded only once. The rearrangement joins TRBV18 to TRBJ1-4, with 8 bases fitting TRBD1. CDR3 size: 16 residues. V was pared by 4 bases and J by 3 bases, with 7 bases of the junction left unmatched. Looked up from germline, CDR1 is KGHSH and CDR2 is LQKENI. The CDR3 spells CASSRTGQGSNEKLFF. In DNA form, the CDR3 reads TGTGCCAGCTCACGCACAGGACAGGGCTCTAATGAAAAACTGTTTTTT.